This entry features one TCR beta chain sequence. This sample stems from a study of T cell changes during pregnancy in multiple sclerosis. Generated by immunoSEQ multiplex PCR, the TCRdb table keeps only in-frame clones and is missing some. This sample has around 57,000 clones, with approximately 92% found just once. The receptor was isolated from a female donor with multiple sclerosis, enrolled in a pregnancy study. The starting material was CD4+ T cells from peripheral blood mononuclear cells, obtained in the third trimester of pregnancy.

The CDR3 DNA reads TGTGCCAGCAGCTTAGCGTTATCACCAGGGGCTCAGGATGAAGCTTTCTTT. It translates to CASSLALSPGAQDEAFF. The rearrangement links TRBV7-8 to TRBJ1-1; TRBD1 might be the D (6 bases). The CDR3 has 17 amino acids. Germline CDR1 reads SGHVS; CDR2 reads FQNEAQ. The V end lost 0 bases, the J end lost 7 bases, and 21 bases lay between the germline ends.